This TCR beta chain was recorded in a study of esophageal squamous cell carcinoma under preoperative chemotherapy. About the study: TCR repertoires were profiled from both peripheral blood T cells and tumor-infiltrating lymphocytes. General study results and limits: Peripheral T cells showed a significant TCR diversity increase after chemotherapy, unlike tumor-infiltrating lymphocytes. After treatment, tumor-infiltrating lymphocytes seemed to come partly from incoming peripheral T cells, not only local changes.

The time point was: before preoperative PTX-NDP chemotherapy. Paclitaxel-nedaplatin chemotherapy was given to patients ahead of their surgery. Germline CDR1 reads MNHNS; CDR2 reads SASEGT. The CDR3 length is 14 residues. As for this clonotype: Its antigen remains unidentified. At one of its ends the junction is not consistent with the germline gene, which may arise from a read error.

TCRdb re-called the PCR reads through MiXCR, storing one row per CDR3 protein. The sample contains approximately 15,000 distinct CDR3 sequences, approximately 57% of which appear only once. This sample was gathered from a patient given preoperative chemotherapy. The clonotype originates from a human donor with esophageal squamous cell carcinoma. The donor label of this sample is uncertain. This chain links TRBV6-1 with TRBJ2-2, with unresolved D. The CDR3 DNA follows: TGTGCCAGCAGCCAGGCTCTGAACACAGATGCGCTGTATTTT. This encodes CASSQALNTDALYF.